This record concerns one T cell receptor (beta chain) sequence. From the RT-PCR reads, TCRdb called clonotypes with MiXCR, one entry per CDR3 protein. The profile shows under 200,000 distinct CDR3 sequences, roughly 12% of them singletons. Looked up from germline, CDR1 is LGHNA and CDR2 is YNFKEQ. V was clipped by 0 bases and J by 1 base; unmatched bases: 11. The CDR3 runs 18 residues. This sample is part of a study of response to subunit inactivated influenza vaccine. These data also featured in a second study, about T cells expressing NK-cell markers. From that report: Making the TCR beta cDNA relied on 5'RACE template switching with UMIs. CD3+CD56+NKG2C+, CD3+CD56+NKG2C- and CD3+CD56-NKG2C+ T cells, once sorted, supplied the TCR beta repertoires. Dominant NKG2C+ clonotypes made up roughly 1.0-8% of CD8+ T cells in several donors. Expanded NKG2C+ T cell clones had unclear HCMV specificity.

V is TRBV4-2 and J is TRBJ1-1, with 7 nucleotides matching TRBD1. The TCR was taken from a man over 45 who received an inactivated influenza vaccine. The starting material was CD8+ T cells sorted from PBMCs, obtained 11 to 12 days after vaccination. As DNA, the CDR3 is TGTGCCAGCAGCCAAGACCCCGGGACAGCGAATCGGAACACTGAAGCTTTCTTT. This sequence encodes CASSQDPGTANRNTEAFF.